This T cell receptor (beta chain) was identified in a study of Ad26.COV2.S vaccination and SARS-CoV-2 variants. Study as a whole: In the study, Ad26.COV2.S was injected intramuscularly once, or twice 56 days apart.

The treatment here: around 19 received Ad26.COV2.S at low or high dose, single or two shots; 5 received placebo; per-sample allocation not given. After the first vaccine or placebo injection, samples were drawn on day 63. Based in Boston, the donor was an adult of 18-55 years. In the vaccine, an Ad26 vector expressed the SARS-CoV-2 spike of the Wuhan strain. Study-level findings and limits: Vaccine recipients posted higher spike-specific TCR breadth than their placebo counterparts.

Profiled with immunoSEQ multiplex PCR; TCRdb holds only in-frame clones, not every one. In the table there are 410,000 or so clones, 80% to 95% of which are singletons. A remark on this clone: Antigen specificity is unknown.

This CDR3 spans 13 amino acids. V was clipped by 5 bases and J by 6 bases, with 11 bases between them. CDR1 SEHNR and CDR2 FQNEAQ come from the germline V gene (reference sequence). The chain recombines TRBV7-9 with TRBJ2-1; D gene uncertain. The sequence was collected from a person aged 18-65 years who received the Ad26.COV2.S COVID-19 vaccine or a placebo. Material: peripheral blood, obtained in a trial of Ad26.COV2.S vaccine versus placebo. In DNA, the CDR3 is TGTGCCAGCAGCCCCTATCTGACCAATGAGCAGTTCTTC. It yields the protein CASSPYLTNEQFF.